Listed below are T cell receptor beta chains from one sample, sequenced in a study of cytomegalovirus exposure and HLA in healthy donors. TCRdb's table, derived via immunoSEQ multiplex PCR, lists solely in-frame clones and lacks some. This table holds 150,000 to 180,000 clones, 80% found once. The sample taken for sequencing was PBMCs. These receptors came from a man aged 25 to 40 in good health and CMV-seropositive. CDR3s include the opening cysteine and the closing phenylalanine or tryptophan. Each record gives: CDR3 length, D gene, V gene, J gene, clone size, CDR3 protein, CDR3 DNA. A D gene is named only where the DNA matches it firmly. Size values are once, few and many counts, or a class for expanded clones, and some rows have none.

15,NA,TRBV7-6,TRBJ2-1,NA,CASSSIYSPHNEQFF,TGTGCCAGCAGCTCCATCTATTCGCCCCATAATGAGCAGTTCTTC
15,NA,TRBV11-2,TRBJ2-7,NA,CASSLEFGGNYEQYF,TGTGCCAGCAGCTTAGAATTTGGCGGGAACTACGAGCAGTACTTC
16,NA,TRBV6-1,TRBJ2-7,NA,CASSGQGTPYSYEQYF,TGTGCCAGCAGTGGGCAGGGCACCCCATACTCCTACGAGCAGTACTTC
18,NA,TRBV4-2,TRBJ1-2,NA,CASSQDIMRGGFFYGYTF,TGTGCCAGCAGCCAAGATATTATGAGGGGAGGTTTTTTCTATGGCTACACCTTC
18,NA,TRBV11-2,TRBJ2-2,NA,CASSLEYSTGIYTGELFF,TGTGCCAGCAGCCTAGAATATTCGACAGGCATATACACCGGGGAGCTGTTTTTT
14,TRBD1,TRBV19,TRBJ2-7,once,CASSSRTGSYEQYF,TGTGCCAGTAGCAGTCGGACAGGCTCCTACGAGCAGTACTTC
13,TRBD1,TRBV7-3,TRBJ1-1,NA,CASSTGANTEAFF,TGTGCCAGCAGCACAGGGGCGAACACTGAAGCTTTCTTT
15,TRBD2,TRBV19,TRBJ2-3,NA,CASRLAGGNTDTQYF,TGTGCCAGTAGACTAGCGGGGGGGAACACAGATACGCAGTATTTT
16,TRBD1,TRBV19,TRBJ2-1,NA,CASSNSDRHNGNEQFF,TGTGCCAGTAGTAACTCGGACAGGCACAACGGCAATGAGCAGTTCTTC
16,TRBD2,TRBV9,TRBJ2-1,NA,CASSALAGSSYNEQFF,TGTGCCAGCAGCGCATTAGCGGGGTCCTCCTACAATGAGCAGTTCTTC
16,TRBD2,TRBV9,TRBJ2-5,few,CASSVEGSGRAETQYF,TGTGCCAGCAGCGTAGAAGGGAGCGGGAGAGCAGAGACCCAGTACTTC
14,TRBD1,TRBV29-1,TRBJ2-7,NA,CSVGRPGQTYEQYF,TGCAGCGTTGGGCGCCCGGGACAGACGTACGAGCAGTACTTC
14,TRBD1,TRBV9,TRBJ2-7,NA,CASSARQGAYEQYF,TGTGCCAGCAGCGCCCGACAGGGTGCCTACGAGCAGTACTTC
18,TRBD2,TRBV4-2,TRBJ2-5,NA,CASSQDIQSAREGETQYF,TGTGCCAGCAGCCAAGATATCCAGAGCGCCCGGGAGGGAGAGACCCAGTACTTC
12,NA,TRBV7-2,TRBJ2-7,few,CASSFTSGEQYF,TGTGCCAGCAGCTTTACATCGGGAGAGCAGTACTTC
13,NA,TRBV2,TRBJ2-2,NA,CASKEGSTGELFF,TGTGCCAGCAAGGAGGGAAGCACCGGGGAGCTGTTTTTT
15,TRBD1,TRBV9,TRBJ2-1,NA,CASSWSPGQANEQFF,TGTGCCAGCAGCTGGAGCCCGGGACAGGCCAATGAGCAGTTCTTC
14,TRBD1,TRBV28,TRBJ2-7,once,CASSNPGQGHEQYF,TGTGCCAGCAGTAATCCGGGACAGGGCCACGAGCAGTACTTC
15,TRBD2,TRBV5-5,TRBJ2-1,NA,CASTLAGFNYNEQFF,TGTGCCAGCACCTTAGCGGGGTTCAACTACAATGAGCAGTTCTTC
14,NA,TRBV9,TRBJ2-4,NA,CASSSGTKKNIQYF,TGTGCCAGCAGCTCCGGGACAAAGAAAAACATTCAGTACTTC
14,TRBD1,TRBV28,TRBJ1-2,NA,CASSSPGQPPGYTF,TGTGCCAGCAGTTCTCCGGGACAGCCACCCGGCTACACCTTC
16,NA,TRBV28,TRBJ2-3,once,CASSPDLYRSTDTQYF,TGTGCCAGCAGCCCCGATTTGTACAGATCCACAGATACGCAGTATTTT
16,NA,TRBV11-3,TRBJ1-1,NA,CASSQGSGADGTEAFF,TGTGCCAGCAGCCAAGGGTCAGGGGCCGATGGCACTGAAGCTTTCTTT
16,NA,TRBV7-6,TRBJ2-3,NA,CASSLSDGGGTDTQYF,TGTGCCAGCAGCTTATCCGACGGGGGTGGCACAGATACGCAGTATTTT
14,NA,TRBV6-6,TRBJ1-2,NA,CASSLEGWDYGYTF,TGTGCCAGCAGTTTGGAGGGGTGGGACTATGGCTACACCTTC
18,NA,TRBV2,TRBJ2-6,NA,CASSAIRDILSGANVLTF,TGTGCCAGCAGTGCAATCCGGGACATTCTCTCTGGGGCCAACGTCCTGACTTTC
15,NA,TRBV28,TRBJ2-7,NA,CASSSPQGNSYEQYF,TGTGCCAGCAGTTCACCCCAGGGTAACTCCTACGAGCAGTACTTC
16,TRBD2,TRBV28,TRBJ2-7,once,CASSSFRGRSSYEQYF,TGTGCCAGCAGTTCTTTCCGCGGGAGGAGCTCCTACGAGCAGTACTTC
12,NA,TRBV7-2,TRBJ1-2,once,CASSLAVGGYTF,TGTGCCAGCAGCTTAGCCGTCGGTGGCTACACCTTC
15,NA,TRBV5-1,TRBJ2-2,NA,CASSLVQGRTGELFF,TGCGCCAGCAGCTTGGTCCAGGGTAGGACCGGGGAGCTGTTTTTT
15,NA,TRBV5-1,TRBJ2-4,few,CASSLQTSQKNIQYF,TGCGCCAGCAGCTTGCAAACCTCGCAGAAAAACATTCAGTACTTC
12,NA,TRBV19,TRBJ1-5,NA,CATASQYQPQHF,TGTGCCACCGCGAGTCAATATCAGCCCCAGCATTTT
15,NA,TRBV28,TRBJ2-5,NA,CASSFSAGQQETQYF,TGTGCCAGCAGTTTCTCGGCAGGGCAACAAGAGACCCAGTACTTC
14,NA,TRBV10-1,TRBJ2-3,NA,CASSEAIRGDTQYF,TGCGCCAGCAGTGAGGCCATTAGGGGGGATACGCAGTATTTT
14,NA,TRBV6-1,TRBJ1-5,NA,CASSRSSSNQPQHF,TGTGCCAGCAGTCGGAGCAGTAGCAATCAGCCCCAGCATTTT
14,TRBD1,TRBV5-4,TRBJ1-2,NA,CASRRDRGDGGYTF,TGTGCCAGCAGACGGGACAGGGGGGACGGTGGCTACACCTTC
11,TRBD2,TRBV25-1,TRBJ2-1,NA,CASSGRDEQFF,TGCGCCAGCAGTGGGAGGGATGAGCAGTTCTTC
15,NA,TRBV15,TRBJ2-5,NA,CATSPRGLAQETQYF,TGTGCCACCAGCCCCAGGGGCCTGGCCCAAGAGACCCAGTACTTC
16,TRBD2,TRBV4-2,TRBJ2-2,once,CASSQEERGLDGELFF,TGTGCCAGCAGCCAAGAGGAGCGGGGGCTCGACGGGGAGCTGTTTTTT
11,NA,TRBV7-2,TRBJ2-1,once,CASSLAGGQFF,TGTGCCAGCAGCTTAGCAGGGGGGCAGTTCTTC
14,TRBD1,TRBV19,TRBJ1-1,NA,CASSSGQGNTEAFF,TGTGCCAGTAGTTCGGGACAGGGGAACACTGAAGCTTTCTTT
17,NA,TRBV7-6,TRBJ2-3,NA,CASSLAQGRGKTDTQYF,TGTGCCAGCAGCTTAGCCCAGGGAAGAGGCAAAACAGATACGCAGTATTTT
16,TRBD1,TRBV2,TRBJ2-1,NA,CASRGQGRGSYNEQFF,TGTGCCAGCAGGGGACAGGGTCGGGGCTCCTACAATGAGCAGTTCTTC
14,TRBD2,TRBV7-2,TRBJ2-1,once,CASSSGTSYNEQFF,TGTGCCAGCAGCTCCGGGACTAGCTACAATGAGCAGTTCTTC
17,TRBD1,TRBV27,TRBJ2-5,NA,CASSLRTGGLSRETQYF,TGTGCCAGCAGTTTACGGACAGGGGGGCTGTCAAGGGAGACCCAGTACTTC
15,TRBD1,TRBV19,TRBJ1-5,NA,CASSSTGASNQPQHF,TGTGCCAGTAGTAGTACAGGGGCGAGCAATCAGCCCCAGCATTTT
17,TRBD2,TRBV5-4,TRBJ2-5,NA,CASSTLGSGILQETQYF,TGTGCCAGCAGCACGTTAGGTAGCGGGATACTACAAGAGACCCAGTACTTC
15,TRBD1,TRBV28,TRBJ1-1,many,CASTQGGRANTEAFF,TGTGCCAGCACCCAGGGGGGTCGTGCGAACACTGAAGCTTTCTTT
14,NA,TRBV14,TRBJ2-7,NA,CASSQVGTIYEQYF,TGTGCCAGCAGCCAAGTCGGGACAATCTACGAGCAGTACTTC
14,NA,TRBV28,TRBJ1-4,NA,CASSLGGASEKLFF,TGTGCCAGCAGTTTAGGCGGAGCCTCCGAAAAACTGTTTTTT
15,TRBD1,TRBV7-9,TRBJ1-1,NA,CASSEPTGGNTEAFF,TGTGCCAGCAGCGAACCGACAGGGGGCAACACTGAAGCTTTCTTT
15,NA,TRBV19,TRBJ2-2,once,CASSIGWGGTGELFF,TGTGCCAGTAGTATAGGTTGGGGAGGCACCGGGGAGCTGTTTTTT
13,NA,TRBV2,TRBJ1-5,NA,CASSREVGQPQHF,TGTGCCAGCAGCAGGGAAGTGGGTCAGCCCCAGCATTTT
14,NA,TRBV29-1,TRBJ2-7,few,CSVSTGSTPYEQYF,TGCAGCGTTAGTACAGGGTCCACGCCTTACGAGCAGTACTTC
14,TRBD2,TRBV10-3,TRBJ2-5,NA,CAINDSGDQETQYF,TGTGCCATAAACGATAGCGGGGATCAAGAGACCCAGTACTTC
12,NA,TRBV5-5,TRBJ1-4,NA,CASNRAEEKLFF,TGTGCCAGCAACAGGGCGGAAGAAAAACTGTTTTTT
14,NA,TRBV5-5,TRBJ2-5,NA,CASSTTGSSETQYF,TGTGCCAGCAGCACCACAGGGAGCTCAGAGACCCAGTACTTC
16,TRBD1,TRBV5-6,TRBJ1-3,NA,CASSSDRPASGNTIYF,TGTGCCAGCAGTTCGGACAGGCCTGCCTCAGGAAACACCATATATTTT